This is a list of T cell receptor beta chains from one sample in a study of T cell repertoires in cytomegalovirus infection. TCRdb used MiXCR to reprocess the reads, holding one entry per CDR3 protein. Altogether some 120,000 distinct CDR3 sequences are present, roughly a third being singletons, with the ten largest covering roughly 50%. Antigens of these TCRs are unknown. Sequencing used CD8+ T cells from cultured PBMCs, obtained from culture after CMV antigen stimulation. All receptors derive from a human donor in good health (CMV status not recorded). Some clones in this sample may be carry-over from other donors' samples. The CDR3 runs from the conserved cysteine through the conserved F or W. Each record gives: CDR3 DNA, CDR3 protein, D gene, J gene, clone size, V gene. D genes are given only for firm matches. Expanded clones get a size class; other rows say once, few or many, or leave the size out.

CDR3nt: TGCGCCAGCAGCCAAGGGGACAGGGACTATGGCTACACCTTC
CDR3aa: CASSQGDRDYGYTF
d_gene: TRBD1
j_gene: TRBJ1-2
abundance: NA
v_gene: TRBV4-3

CDR3nt: TGTGCCAGCAGTGAACAACTAGCGGGGGGGACTCCTAGCACAGATACGCAGTATTTT
CDR3aa: CASSEQLAGGTPSTDTQYF
d_gene: TRBD2
j_gene: TRBJ2-3
abundance: few
v_gene: TRBV6-1

CDR3nt: TGTGCCAGCAGCTTAAAGTACAGGGATATCGATGAGCAGTTCTTC
CDR3aa: CASSLKYRDIDEQFF
d_gene: NA
j_gene: TRBJ2-1
abundance: many
v_gene: TRBV7-2

CDR3nt: TGTGCCAGCAGCTTAGCCAGGGCGGTACGCAATGAGCAGTTCTTC
CDR3aa: CASSLARAVRNEQFF
d_gene: NA
j_gene: TRBJ2-1
abundance: many
v_gene: TRBV11-2

CDR3nt: TGTGCCAGTAGGGCCCAGACCGGGGAGCTGTTTTTT
CDR3aa: CASRAQTGELFF
d_gene: NA
j_gene: TRBJ2-2
abundance: NA
v_gene: TRBV19

CDR3nt: TGTGCCACCAGCAGCGAATATGAGCAGTTCTTC
CDR3aa: CATSSEYEQFF
d_gene: NA
j_gene: TRBJ2-1
abundance: few
v_gene: TRBV15

CDR3nt: TGCGCCAGCAGCCCAGAGCGGGGTCGGTGGACCCAGTACTTC
CDR3aa: CASSPERGRWTQYF
d_gene: TRBD2
j_gene: TRBJ2-5
abundance: NA
v_gene: TRBV4-3

CDR3nt: TGTGCCAGCAGCCCGGAAGCGAGGGAGCAGTACTTC
CDR3aa: CASSPEAREQYF
d_gene: NA
j_gene: TRBJ2-7
abundance: NA
v_gene: TRBV11-2

CDR3nt: TGTGCCAGCAGTGTACAGGGAAAGCATTCACCCCTCCACTTT
CDR3aa: CASSVQGKHSPLHF
d_gene: NA
j_gene: TRBJ1-6
abundance: many
v_gene: TRBV12-3/TRBV12-4

CDR3nt: TGTGCCAGCAGTTTCCATTTTGAACTAATACCCGGGGAGCTGTTTTTT
CDR3aa: CASSFHFELIPGELFF
d_gene: NA
j_gene: TRBJ2-2
abundance: few
v_gene: TRBV6-2/TRBV6-3

CDR3nt: TGTGCCAGCAGGCGGACTGGAACTAACTATGGCTACACCTTC
CDR3aa: CASRRTGTNYGYTF
d_gene: NA
j_gene: TRBJ1-2
abundance: few
v_gene: TRBV5-4

CDR3nt: TGTGCCACCAGCAGAGATCGGTTCGTACATTCCCAAGAGACCCAGTACTTC
CDR3aa: CATSRDRFVHSQETQYF
d_gene: NA
j_gene: TRBJ2-5
abundance: NA
v_gene: TRBV15

CDR3nt: TGTGCCAGCAGCCCGCCGGGACAGGGAAATGAGCAGTTCTTC
CDR3aa: CASSPPGQGNEQFF
d_gene: TRBD1
j_gene: TRBJ2-1
abundance: NA
v_gene: TRBV7-9

CDR3nt: TGTGCCAGCAGCACGACAGGGTGGGGTACCTACGAGCAGTACTTC
CDR3aa: CASSTTGWGTYEQYF
d_gene: TRBD1
j_gene: TRBJ2-7
abundance: NA
v_gene: TRBV6-1

CDR3nt: TGTGCCAGCACCCCGGGGGGGGGCTACACTGAAGCTTTCTTT
CDR3aa: CASTPGGGYTEAFF
d_gene: NA
j_gene: TRBJ1-1
abundance: NA
v_gene: TRBV28

CDR3nt: TGCGCCAGCAGCCAAGGGGGGACCGGAGAATATGGCTACACCTTC
CDR3aa: CASSQGGTGEYGYTF
d_gene: NA
j_gene: TRBJ1-2
abundance: NA
v_gene: TRBV4-1

CDR3nt: TGTGCCAGCAGTTTATCGTGGCCTAGCCCCGTATTAGATACGCAGTATTTT
CDR3aa: CASSLSWPSPVLDTQYF
d_gene: NA
j_gene: TRBJ2-3
abundance: few
v_gene: TRBV27

CDR3nt: TGTGCCAGCTTATCCGTTTACAATGAGCAGTTCTTC
CDR3aa: CASLSVYNEQFF
d_gene: NA
j_gene: TRBJ2-1
abundance: NA
v_gene: TRBV6-1

CDR3nt: TGTGCCAGCAGTGGAAAAGACTGGGAGAGCTCCTACGAGCAGTACTTC
CDR3aa: CASSGKDWESSYEQYF
d_gene: NA
j_gene: TRBJ2-7
abundance: NA
v_gene: TRBV6-1

CDR3nt: TGTGCCAGCAGCTCCGGGACAAAGAACACTGAAGCTTTCTTT
CDR3aa: CASSSGTKNTEAFF
d_gene: NA
j_gene: TRBJ1-1
abundance: few
v_gene: TRBV5-5

CDR3nt: TGTGCCAGCACCAGGACACCTCTCCGGGGCTACGAGCAGTACTTC
CDR3aa: CASTRTPLRGYEQYF
d_gene: NA
j_gene: TRBJ2-7
abundance: many
v_gene: TRBV6-1

CDR3nt: TGTGCCATCAGTAGGAGCGAGAACACAGATACGCAGTATTTT
CDR3aa: CAISRSENTDTQYF
d_gene: NA
j_gene: TRBJ2-3
abundance: few
v_gene: TRBV10-3